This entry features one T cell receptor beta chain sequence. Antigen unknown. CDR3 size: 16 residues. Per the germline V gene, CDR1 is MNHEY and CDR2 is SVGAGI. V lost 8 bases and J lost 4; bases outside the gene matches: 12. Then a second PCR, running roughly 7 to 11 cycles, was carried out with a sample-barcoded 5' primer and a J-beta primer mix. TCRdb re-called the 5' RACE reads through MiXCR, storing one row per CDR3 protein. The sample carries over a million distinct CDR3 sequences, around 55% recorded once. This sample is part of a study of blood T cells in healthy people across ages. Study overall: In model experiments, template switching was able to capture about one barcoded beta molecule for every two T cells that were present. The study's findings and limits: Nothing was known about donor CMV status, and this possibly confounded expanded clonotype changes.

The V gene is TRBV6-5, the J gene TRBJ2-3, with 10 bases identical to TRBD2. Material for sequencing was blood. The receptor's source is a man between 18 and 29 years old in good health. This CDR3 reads CASSVLAGGTSDTQYF. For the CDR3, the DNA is TGTGCCAGCTCCGTGTTAGCGGGGGGCACCTCAGATACGCAGTATTTT.